These 24 T cell receptor beta chains were all obtained from the same sample, sequenced in a study of T cells after yellow fever vaccination. TCRdb called the 5' RACE reads again in MiXCR, with one record for every CDR3 protein. This table has 150,000 to 200,000 distinct CDR3 sequences, approximately 9.7% appearing once. The sample consisted of CD8+ T cells sorted from PBMCs, taken 45 days after the yellow fever booster vaccination. Source of these receptors: a man aged 18 to 29 who received the YFV17D yellow fever vaccine.

This clonotype appeared a few times. The chain is built from TRBV6-6 and TRBJ2-2, with D possibly matching TRBD2 (6 bases). Germline assignment: CDR1 MNHNY and CDR2 SVGAGI (reference sequence). V lost 11 bases, J lost 4 bases, and 11 bases lay in between. The CDR3 is 12 residues long. The CDR3 DNA is TGTGCCGCTCGCGGGGCCACCGGGGAGCTGTTTTTT. It is translated as CAARGATGELFF.

The DNA for the CDR3 is TGTGCCAGTAGTATGACAGGGTACACCGGGGAGCTGTTTTTT. As protein: CASSMTGYTGELFF. The chain has TRBV19 and TRBJ2-2, with TRBD1 identical over 7 bases. Germline loops: CDR1 LNHDA, CDR2 SQIVND (reference sequence). The J segment lost 3 bases and the V segment lost 3 bases, leaving 1 base of the junction unmatched. This CDR3 comprises 14 residues.

The chain employs TRBV9 and TRBJ2-3; 9 nucleotides agree with TRBD1. Germline V gene lookup returns CDR1 SGDLS and CDR2 YYNGEE. V shed 3 bases and J 2 bases; nucleotides not matched to a gene: 4. The CDR3 consists of 15 residues. The CDR3 loop is CASSGRDRVTDTQYF. The CDR3 region has the DNA TGTGCCAGCAGCGGCCGGGACAGGGTCACAGATACGCAGTATTTT.

The chain has TRBV30 and TRBJ2-1; weak D call: TRBD1 (5 bases). V was cut by 4 bases and J by 5 bases, with 9 bases left in between. The CDR3 extends over 12 amino acids. The germline gives CDR1 GTSNPN, CDR2 SVGIG (reference sequence). The CDR3 protein is CAWNSGNNEQFF. The CDR3 coding sequence is TGTGCCTGGAATTCAGGGAACAATGAGCAGTTCTTC. Drawing the rest from reference TRBV30 and TRBJ2-1, the complete variable domain is SQTIHQWPATLVQPVGSPLSLECTVEGTSNPNLYWYRQAAGRGLQLLFYSVGIGQISSEVPQNLSASRPQDRQFILSSKKLLLSDSGFYLCAWNSGNNEQFFGPGTRLTVL.

Comments on this clonotype: The CDR3 ends on some other residue instead of the conserved phenylalanine or tryptophan, so this is likely a read error. V gene TRBV10-3 combines with J gene TRBJ2-7, with D perhaps TRBD2 (6 bases). The V gene lost 4 bases and the J gene lost 0 bases, with 10 bases spanning the gap. Germline-derived CDR1 and CDR2 are ENHRY and SYGVKD. There are 14 residues in the CDR3. CDR3: CAISAGTLSYEQYY. In DNA, the CDR3 is TGTGCCATCAGTGCCGGGACTCTCTCCTACGAGCAGTACTAC.

This clonotype was counted between two and nine times. The chain carries TRBV12-3 or TRBV12-4 and TRBJ2-7, with D perhaps TRBD1 (7 bases). Deletions cut 3 bases from V and 4 bases from J, with 10 bases between. This CDR3 is built from 13 residues. CDR3 protein: CASSFSGGYEQYV. CDR3 in DNA: TGTGCCAGCAGTTTCTCAGGGGGGTACGAGCAGTACGTC.

This clonotype was observed a few times. This chain connects TRBV6-2 or TRBV6-3 to TRBJ2-2; D not certain. V gave up 6 bases and J gave up 3 bases, with 11 bases separating them. This CDR3 is 14 amino acids long. The germline V gene encodes CDR1 MNHEY and CDR2 SVGEGT. The CDR3: CASSLRDYTGELFF. CDR3 sequence (DNA): TGTGCCAGCAGCCTAAGAGATTACACCGGGGAGCTGTTTTTT.

This clonotype turned up a few times. CDR3 DNA: TGTGCCAGCAGCTTATCTGTAGGGGTAACGAATCAGCCCCAGCATTTT. Encoded protein: CASSLSVGVTNQPQHF. This chain links TRBV7-8 with TRBJ1-5; D perhaps matches TRBD1 (5 bases). V lost 2 bases, J lost 4 bases, and 15 bases lay in between. Germline loops: CDR1 SGHVS, CDR2 FQNEAQ. This CDR3 region has 16 residues.

The chain links TRBV7-2 to TRBJ2-6; D possibly corresponds to TRBD2 (6 bases). The CDR3 spans 15 residues. Trimming took 5 bases from V and 2 from J, leaving 10 bases between them. Germline V gene data show CDR1 as SGHTA and CDR2 as FQGNSA. The DNA of the CDR3 is TGTGCCAGCAGCACCGGAGGGGCTGGGGCCAACGTCCTGACTTTC. Translated, it gives CASSTGGAGANVLTF.

J is TRBJ1-3 and V is TRBV5-1; a possible D gene is TRBD1 (5 bases). Germline V lookup: CDR1 SGHRS, CDR2 YFSETQ. This CDR3 spans 15 amino acids. The germline V and J ends were trimmed by 3 bases and 0 bases, with 10 bases remaining between them. CDR3 nucleotide sequence: TGCGCCAGCAGCTCCCGGGGGGGCTCTGGAAACACCATATATTTT. This sequence encodes CASSSRGGSGNTIYF. Full variable domain (outside the CDR3, taken from reference TRBV5-1 and TRBJ1-3): KAGVTQTPRYLIKTRGQQVTLSCSPISGHRSVSWYQQTPGQGLQFLFEYFSETQRNKGNFPGRFSGRQFSNSRSEMNVSTLELGDSALYLCASSSRGGSGNTIYFGEGSWLTVV.

This clonotype has a handful of counts. This chain uses TRBV2 with TRBJ1-6, with 7 nucleotides matching TRBD1. The germline V gene has CDR1 SNHLY and CDR2 FYNNEI. The ends lost 8 bases at V and 5 bases at J; junction bases unmatched: 12. The CDR3 length is 16 residues. CDR3 in amino acids: CASEEEGGGHNSPLHF. The CDR3 nucleotides read TGTGCCAGCGAAGAGGAAGGGGGCGGCCATAATTCACCCCTCCACTTT.

This rearrangement joins TRBV5-5 to TRBJ2-7, with D unclear. This CDR3 is built from 13 residues. Germline V gives CDR1 SGHKS, CDR2 YYEKEE (reference sequence). V was clipped by 3 bases and J by 3 bases, with 10 bases between them. This CDR3 is CASSSEVIYEQYV. CDR3 nucleotide sequence: TGTGCCAGCAGCTCCGAGGTTATCTACGAGCAGTACGTC.

This clonotype was found many times. V is TRBV7-8 and J is TRBJ2-1; D unresolved. Germline V gene sequence: CDR1 SGHVS, CDR2 FQNEAQ. CDR3 length: 12 amino acids. V dropped 1 base and J dropped 8 bases, with 6 bases sitting between them. The CDR3 nucleotides read TGTGCCAGCAGCTTAGTCGCCTATGAGCAGTTCTTC. It translates to CASSLVAYEQFF.

This clonotype has just a few counts. V and J are TRBV28 and TRBJ2-1; D assignment may be TRBD1 or TRBD2 (5 bases each). The germline V and J ends were trimmed by 4 bases and 8 bases, with 15 bases remaining between them. Germline V lookup: CDR1 MDHEN, CDR2 SYDVKM. The CDR3 length is 14 residues. CDR3 nucleotide sequence: TGTGCCAGCAGTTCCATTGAGGGGTACTATGAGCAGTTCTTC. Protein sequence: CASSSIEGYYEQFF.

This clonotype was recorded a few times. The chain carries TRBV29-1 and TRBJ1-5, with D unclear. Germline CDR1 and CDR2: SQVTM and ANQGSEA. This CDR3 has 13 residues. Trimming stripped 6 bases from V and 2 bases from J, with 11 bases between. The CDR3 protein is CSVDSGGNQPQHF. The CDR3 DNA reads TGCAGCGTCGATTCTGGGGGCAATCAGCCCCAGCATTTT.

The table lists this clonotype with a few counts. The V call is TRBV3-1, the J call TRBJ1-6; D is uncertain. The CDR3 has 15 residues. Germline lookup yields CDR1 LGHDT and CDR2 YNNKEL (reference sequence). Trimming stripped 4 bases from V and 7 bases from J, with 14 bases between. The CDR3 bases are TGTGCCAGCAGCCGGATTTTGGAGGTGAATTCACCCCTCCACTTT. Translation: CASSRILEVNSPLHF.

This clonotype was counted only a few times. This chain joins TRBV4-3 and TRBJ2-3; no clear D gene. This CDR3 is built from 14 residues. Trimming left V 0 bases short and J 8 bases short, with 12 bases between. The germline CDR1 and CDR2 sequences are LGHNA and YSLEER. The DNA for the CDR3 is TGCGCCAGCAGCCAAGATTATGGGGAAGGTACGCAGTATTTT. Residues: CASSQDYGEGTQYF.

This chain connects TRBV4-3 to TRBJ2-2; D possibly uses TRBD1 or TRBD2 (6 bases each). Trimming took 0 bases from V and 5 from J, leaving 16 bases between them. The length of the CDR3 is 17 residues. CDR1 and CDR2 from the germline V gene are LGHNA and YSLEER. In nucleotides, the CDR3 is TGCGCCAGCAGCCAAGATATTTGGGGGGCGAGGACCGGGGAGCTGTTTTTT. As protein: CASSQDIWGARTGELFF.

This clonotype was observed a handful of times. V and J are TRBV6-5 and TRBJ1-6, with 8 positions matching TRBD1. Unmatched junction bases numbered 10, after V lost 5 bases and J lost 10 bases. CDR3 length equals 15 residues. CDR1 MNHEY and CDR2 SVGAGI come from the germline V gene. In DNA form, the CDR3 reads TGTGCCAGCAGTAGTTACAGGGGGGCAAGATCACCCCTCCACTTT. Its translation is CASSSYRGARSPLHF.

The table lists this clonotype with a few counts. This chain uses TRBV4-3 with TRBJ1-6; D might be TRBD1 (5 bases). Trimming cost V 0 bases and J 5 bases, with 11 bases left between them. Germline CDR1 reads LGHNA; CDR2 reads YSLEER. This CDR3 has 16 residues. The CDR3 DNA reads as TGCGCCAGCAGCCAAGACCGACAGCCTAATAATTCACCCCTCCACTTT. This codes for CASSQDRQPNNSPLHF.

CDR3 coding DNA: TGTGCCAGCAGGCCCGGCACAGGGTTGGGCGCTGAAGCTTTCTTT. Translating gives CASRPGTGLGAEAFF. The V and J genes are TRBV28 and TRBJ1-1, with D tentatively TRBD1 (6 bases). The V end was cut by 6 bases, the J end by 6 bases, with 20 bases between. The CDR3 sequence is 15 residues long. In germline, CDR1 is MDHEN, CDR2 SYDVKM. The full variable domain, its missing parts supplied by reference TRBV28 and TRBJ1-1, is DVKVTQSSRYLVKRTGEKVFLECVQDMDHENMFWYRQDPGLGLRLIYFSYDVKMKEKGDIPEGYSVSREKKERFSLILESASTNQTSMYLCASRPGTGLGAEAFFGQGTRLTVV.

This clonotype was seen ten or more times. The chain is built from TRBV6-5 and TRBJ1-2, with D possibly TRBD1 on 5 matching bases. Germline values: CDR1 MNHEY, CDR2 SVGAGI. The CDR3 covers 15 residues. The V end lost 4 bases, the J end lost 5 bases, and 17 bases lay between the germline ends. The CDR3 protein is CASSFTIGAEYGYTF. The CDR3 nucleotides are TGTGCCAGCAGTTTCACCATAGGGGCAGAGTATGGCTACACCTTC.

This clonotype appeared many times. This chain uses TRBV25-1 with TRBJ2-1; 7 nucleotides align to TRBD2. Germline-derived CDR1 and CDR2 are MGHDK and SYGVNS. The junction had 6 bases not matched to a gene; V was cut back by 6 bases and J by 7 bases. The CDR3 totals 13 residues. CDR3 sequence: CASRGRGLNEQFF. CDR3 nucleotides: TGTGCCAGCAGGGGGAGGGGCTTGAATGAGCAGTTCTTC.

In this sample, this clonotype turned up a few times. The chain couples TRBV24-1 to TRBJ2-2, with no clear D. V lost 4 bases, J lost 6 bases, and 5 bases lay in between. Germline lookup yields CDR1 KGHDR and CDR2 SFDVKD. The CDR3 sequence is 12 residues long. CDR3 region: CATSDVSGELFF. The CDR3 DNA follows: TGTGCCACCAGTGACGTTTCCGGGGAGCTGTTTTTT.